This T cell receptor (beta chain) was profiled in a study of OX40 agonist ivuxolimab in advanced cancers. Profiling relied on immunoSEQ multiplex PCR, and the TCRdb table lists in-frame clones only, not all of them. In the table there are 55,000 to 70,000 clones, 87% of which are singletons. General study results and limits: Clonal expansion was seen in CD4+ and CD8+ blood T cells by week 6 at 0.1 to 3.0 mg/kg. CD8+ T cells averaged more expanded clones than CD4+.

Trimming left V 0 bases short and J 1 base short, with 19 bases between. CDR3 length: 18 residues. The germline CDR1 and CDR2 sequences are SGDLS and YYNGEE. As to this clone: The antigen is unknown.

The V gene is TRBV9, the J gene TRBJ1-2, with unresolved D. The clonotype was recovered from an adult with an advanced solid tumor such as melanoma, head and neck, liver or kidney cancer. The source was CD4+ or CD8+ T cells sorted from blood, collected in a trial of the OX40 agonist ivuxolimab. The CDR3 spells CASSVGPRLHEGNYGYTF. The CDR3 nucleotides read TGTGCCAGCAGCGTAGGTCCCCGACTACACGAGGGTAACTATGGCTACACCTTC.